The T cell receptor beta chain under discussion was sequenced for a study of T cells after yellow fever vaccination. This clonotype showed up just a few times. TCRdb fed the 5' RACE reads into MiXCR, producing one record per CDR3 protein. The repertoire consists of about 320,000 distinct CDR3 sequences, with over 3.5% occurring once and the leading ten covering 19%. This CDR3 comprises 17 residues. The germline V and J ends were trimmed by 0 bases and 2 bases, with 14 bases remaining between them. Per germline, CDR1 MNHEY and CDR2 SVGAGI. This chain joins TRBV6-5 and TRBJ2-1; tentatively, D is TRBD1 (5 bases). The origin of this receptor is a man younger than 30 who received the YFV17D yellow fever vaccine. The starting material was PBMCs, obtained 15 days after the yellow fever booster vaccination. DNA for the CDR3: TGTGCCAGCAGTTACTCGTCAGCAGGGCCTACCTACAATGAGCAGTTCTTC. This gives the protein CASSYSSAGPTYNEQFF.